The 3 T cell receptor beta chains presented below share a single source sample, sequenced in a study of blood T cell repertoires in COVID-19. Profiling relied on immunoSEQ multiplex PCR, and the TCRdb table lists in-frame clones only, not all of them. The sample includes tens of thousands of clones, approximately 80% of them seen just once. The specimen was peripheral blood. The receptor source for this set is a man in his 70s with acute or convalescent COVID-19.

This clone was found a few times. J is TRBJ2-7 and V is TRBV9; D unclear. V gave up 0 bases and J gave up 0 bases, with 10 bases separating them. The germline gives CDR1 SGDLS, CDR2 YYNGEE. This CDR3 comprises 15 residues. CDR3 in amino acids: CASSVGGSASYEQYF. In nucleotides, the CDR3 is TGTGCCAGCAGCGTAGGAGGCAGTGCCTCCTACGAGCAGTACTTC.

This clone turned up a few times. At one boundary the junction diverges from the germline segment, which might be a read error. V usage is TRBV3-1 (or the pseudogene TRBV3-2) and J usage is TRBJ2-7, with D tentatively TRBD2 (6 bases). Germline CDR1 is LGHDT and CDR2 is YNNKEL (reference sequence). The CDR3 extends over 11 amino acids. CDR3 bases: TGTGCCAGCAGCCAAGGGGGGGAGCAGCACTTC. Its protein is CASSQGGEQHF.

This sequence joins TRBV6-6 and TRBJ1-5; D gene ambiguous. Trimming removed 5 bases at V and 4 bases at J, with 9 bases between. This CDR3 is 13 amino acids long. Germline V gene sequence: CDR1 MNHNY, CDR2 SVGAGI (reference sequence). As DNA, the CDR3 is TGTGCCAGCAGTAACGGAGGGAATCAGCCCCAGCATTTT. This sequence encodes CASSNGGNQPQHF.